This note documents a single T cell receptor (beta chain) sequence. This sample stems from a study of blood T cell repertoires in COVID-19. Study information: Italy, Spain and the United States were the sources of the convalescent and acute COVID-19 samples. T cells, B-cell-depleted T cells, or PBMCs supplied cDNA or gDNA.

Using immunoSEQ multiplex PCR, the repertoire was profiled, and TCRdb retains in-frame clones only, with some absent. Among about 90,000 clones listed, 81% were seen once. Germline values: CDR1 SGHVS, CDR2 FQNEAQ. With V trimmed by 4 bases and J by 2 bases, 22 bases remained unmatched. There are 21 residues in the CDR3. What was sequenced was peripheral blood. The receptor comes from a man at least 80 years old with active or convalescent COVID-19. The chain is built from TRBV7-8 and TRBJ1-1; 10 bases are a match to TRBD1. The CDR3 coding sequence is TGTGCCAGCAGCTCCCTCCCATTACTGTTAACCGGGACAGGGGTCAACACTGAAGCTTTCTTT. This encodes CASSSLPLLLTGTGVNTEAFF.